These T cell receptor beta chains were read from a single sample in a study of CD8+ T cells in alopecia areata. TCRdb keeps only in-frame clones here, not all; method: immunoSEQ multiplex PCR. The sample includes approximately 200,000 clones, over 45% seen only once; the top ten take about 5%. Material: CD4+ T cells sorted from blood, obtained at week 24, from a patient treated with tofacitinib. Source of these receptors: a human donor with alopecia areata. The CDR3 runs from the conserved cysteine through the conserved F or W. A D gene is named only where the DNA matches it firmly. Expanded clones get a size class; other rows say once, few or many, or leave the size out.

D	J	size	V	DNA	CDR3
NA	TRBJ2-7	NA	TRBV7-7	TGTGCCAGCAGCTTAGGACAGGAGTCAAAGCAGTACTTC	CASSLGQESKQYF
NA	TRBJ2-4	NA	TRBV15	TGTGCCACCAGCAGAGATTTGAGGGGACAGGGCGGGAGGGCCAAAAACATTCAGTACTTC	CATSRDLRGQGGRAKNIQYF
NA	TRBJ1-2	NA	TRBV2	TGTGCCAGCAGTGAAGGGACAGTCTATGGCTACACCTTC	CASSEGTVYGYTF
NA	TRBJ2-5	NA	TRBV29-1	TGCAGCGGACAACGGACTTCTAAAGAGACCCAGTACTTC	CSGQRTSKETQYF
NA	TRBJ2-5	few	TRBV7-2	TGTGCCAGCAGAAAGGGGTTGCAGCCCCAAGAGACCCAGTACTTC	CASRKGLQPQETQYF
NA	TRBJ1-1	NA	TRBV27	TGTGCCAGCAGGACAGGTGGGACTGAAGCTTTCTTT	CASRTGGTEAFF
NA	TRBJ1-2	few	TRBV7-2	TGTGCCAGCAGCCGGGACACTGGATTTTATGGCTACACCTTC	CASSRDTGFYGYTF
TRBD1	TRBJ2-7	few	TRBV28	TGTGCCAGCAGTTCTCACGGGACAGGCACCTACGAGCAGTACTTC	CASSSHGTGTYEQYF
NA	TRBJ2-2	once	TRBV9	TGTGCCAGCAGCGTAGGCATTGCCCGCACCGGGGAGCTGTTTTTT	CASSVGIARTGELFF
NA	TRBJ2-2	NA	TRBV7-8	TGTGCCAGCAGCTCGGCGGGGATCGGGGAGCTGTTTTTT	CASSSAGIGELFF
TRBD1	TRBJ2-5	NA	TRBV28	TGTGCCAGCAGTTTGGGGACAGCCTACCAAGAGACCCAGTACTTC	CASSLGTAYQETQYF
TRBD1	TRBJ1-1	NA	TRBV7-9	TGTGCCAGCAGCGCCCGGACAGGAAACACTGAAGCTTTCTTT	CASSARTGNTEAFF
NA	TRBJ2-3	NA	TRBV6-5	TGTGCCAGCAGTTACTCGAGGGTGGATACGCAGTATTTT	CASSYSRVDTQYF
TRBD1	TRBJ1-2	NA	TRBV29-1	TGCAGCGTTGTTGCGACAGGGGTCGACTATGGCTACACCTTC	CSVVATGVDYGYTF
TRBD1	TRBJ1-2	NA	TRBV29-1	TGCAGCGTTGAAGGACAGGGGTTCGGCTACACCTTC	CSVEGQGFGYTF
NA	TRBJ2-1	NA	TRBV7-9	TGTGCCAGCAGCTTAGTTTTTGATGAGCAGTTCTTC	CASSLVFDEQFF
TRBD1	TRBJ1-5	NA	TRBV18	TGTGCCAGCTCAACAAGACAGGGGGACCAGCCCCAGCATTTT	CASSTRQGDQPQHF
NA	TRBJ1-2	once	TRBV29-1	TGCAGCGTTTTTGGACAGACCGTGCGGGGCTACACCTTC	CSVFGQTVRGYTF
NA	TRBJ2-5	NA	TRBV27	TGTGCCAGCAGTTTATTTCCCCCTGAGACCCAGTACTTC	CASSLFPPETQYF
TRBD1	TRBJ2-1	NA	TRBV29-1	TGCAGCGTAATTAAGGGACAGGGTGGGAATGAGCAGTTCTTC	CSVIKGQGGNEQFF
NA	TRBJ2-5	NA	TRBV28	TGTGCCAGCAGTCCCCGACAAGCAGAGACCCAGTACTTC	CASSPRQAETQYF
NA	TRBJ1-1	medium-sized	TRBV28	TGTGCCAGCTGTACAGCGCCCTGTCGGGAAGCTTTCTTT	CASCTAPCREAFF
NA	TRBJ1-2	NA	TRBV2	TGTGCCAGCAGTGCGGACAGTAACTATGGCTACACCTTC	CASSADSNYGYTF
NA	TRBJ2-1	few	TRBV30	TGTGCCTGGAGTGTCTCCTCTATGAGGGATGAGCAGTTCTTC	CAWSVSSMRDEQFF
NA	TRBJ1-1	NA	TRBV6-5	TGTGCCAGCAGCCGTACCCTGAACACTGAAGCTTTCTTT	CASSRTLNTEAFF
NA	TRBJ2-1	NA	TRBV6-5	TGTGCCACCCTCGGACAGCTCTACAATGAGCAGTTCTTC	CATLGQLYNEQFF
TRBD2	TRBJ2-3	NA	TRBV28	TGTGCCAGCACCACTCGACGGACTAGCGGGATTACAGATACGCAGTATTTT	CASTTRRTSGITDTQYF
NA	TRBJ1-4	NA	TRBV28	TGTGCCAGCAGTCCCTTAGGGGGAAAACTGTTTTTT	CASSPLGGKLFF
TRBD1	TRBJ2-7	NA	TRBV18	TGTGCCAGCTCACCAGAGGGACAGGGCAAGCAGTACTTC	CASSPEGQGKQYF
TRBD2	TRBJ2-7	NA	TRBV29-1	TGCAGCGTAAGCGGGAGCGGCTACGAGCAGTACTTC	CSVSGSGYEQYF
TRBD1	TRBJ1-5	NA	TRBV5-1	TGCGCCAGCAGCCCGGGGACAGCAAATCAGCCCCAGCATTTT	CASSPGTANQPQHF
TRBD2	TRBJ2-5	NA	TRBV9	TGTGCCAGCAGCCCAGGACTAGCGGGAGATGGACAGACCCAGTACTTC	CASSPGLAGDGQTQYF
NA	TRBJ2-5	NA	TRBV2	TGTGCCAGCAGTGAAGAGGAGACCCAGTACTTC	CASSEEETQYF
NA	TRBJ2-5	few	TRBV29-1	TGCAGCGTTGATTCTGTAGAGACCCAGTACTTC	CSVDSVETQYF
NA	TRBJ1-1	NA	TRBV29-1	TGCAGCGTTGAAGTTCGTTCCGACACTGAAGCTTTCTTT	CSVEVRSDTEAFF
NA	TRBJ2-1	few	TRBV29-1	TGCAGCGGGGGACACAATGAGCAGTTCTTC	CSGGHNEQFF
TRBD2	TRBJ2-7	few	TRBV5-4	TGTGCCAGTCAAGCGAAACTAGCGGGAGAATACGAGCAGTACTTC	CASQAKLAGEYEQYF
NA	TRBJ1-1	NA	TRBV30	TGTGCCTGGAGTGTGAACACTGAAGCTTTCTTT	CAWSVNTEAFF
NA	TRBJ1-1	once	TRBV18	TGTGCCAGCTCACTCAGCGCGAACACTGAAGCTTTCTTT	CASSLSANTEAFF
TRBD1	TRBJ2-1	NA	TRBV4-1	TGCGCCAGCAGCCAAAGACAGGGGGAGAGTAATGAGCAGTTCTTC	CASSQRQGESNEQFF
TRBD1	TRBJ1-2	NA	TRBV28	TGTGCCAGCAGTTTTGGACAGGGGGCTGGTGGCTACACCTTC	CASSFGQGAGGYTF
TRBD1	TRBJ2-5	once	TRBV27	TGTGCCAGCAGCCCAAGTACAGGGGGCAGGGAGACCCAGTACTTC	CASSPSTGGRETQYF
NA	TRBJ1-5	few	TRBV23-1	TGCGCCAGCAGTTTTCGGGACGGCGGGGGACATCAGCCCCAGCATTTT	CASSFRDGGGHQPQHF
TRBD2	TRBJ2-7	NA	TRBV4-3	TGCGCCAGCAGCCAAGATCTGGGGAGGGCCTACGAGCAGTACTTC	CASSQDLGRAYEQYF
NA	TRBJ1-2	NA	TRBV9	TGTGCCAGCAGCGTAGGGACGGAGCCATATGGCTACACCTTC	CASSVGTEPYGYTF